The entry that follows covers one T cell receptor (beta chain) sequence. Its antigen is currently unknown. The authors made TCR beta libraries by quantitative 5'-RACE with molecular barcodes. Each CDR3 protein gets one entry after TCRdb re-called the 5' RACE reads with MiXCR. The table records 100,000 to 150,000 distinct CDR3 sequences, around 9.3% of them present only once. The source of the sample is a study of CD8 T cells in ankylosing spondylitis. Notes on the study in general: Disease-linked clones bore a CD8+ phenotype, appearing relatively rarely in peripheral blood. Seven or eight highly homologous variants made up a TCR beta motif, and this motif appeared characteristic of ankylosing spondylitis blood. As reported, disease-linked clones showed significant enrichment in matched ankylosing spondylitis synovial fluid.

Germline values: CDR1 DFQATT, CDR2 SNEGSKA (reference sequence). This CDR3 spans 16 amino acids. Losses at the gene ends were 3 bases for V and 10 bases for J; bases not matched to a gene: 17. This clonotype was obtained from a male donor with ankylosing spondylitis or in good health (not recorded which). The chain combines TRBV20-1 with TRBJ2-3, with TRBD2 matching over 9 bases. The sample taken for sequencing was blood, either unsorted or a sorted T cell fraction (not recorded which). The CDR3 reads CSASFPFEAGGSAQYF. CDR3 in DNA: TGCAGTGCTAGTTTTCCCTTTGAAGCGGGAGGTTCTGCGCAGTATTTT.